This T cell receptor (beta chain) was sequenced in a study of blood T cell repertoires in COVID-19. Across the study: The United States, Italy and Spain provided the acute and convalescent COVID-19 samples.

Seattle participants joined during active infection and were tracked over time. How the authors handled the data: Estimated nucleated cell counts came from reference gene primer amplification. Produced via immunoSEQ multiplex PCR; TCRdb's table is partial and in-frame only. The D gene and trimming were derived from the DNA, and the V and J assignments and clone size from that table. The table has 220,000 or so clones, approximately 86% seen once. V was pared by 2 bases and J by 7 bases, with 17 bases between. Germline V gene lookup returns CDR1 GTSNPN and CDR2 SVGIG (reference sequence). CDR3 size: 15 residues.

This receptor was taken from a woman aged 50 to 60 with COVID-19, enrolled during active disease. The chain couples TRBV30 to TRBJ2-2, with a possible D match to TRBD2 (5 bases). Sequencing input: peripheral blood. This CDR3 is CAWSPPAGFGGELFF. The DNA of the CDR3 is TGTGCCTGGAGTCCCCCGGCGGGCTTCGGCGGGGAGCTGTTTTTT. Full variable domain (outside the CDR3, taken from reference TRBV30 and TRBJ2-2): SQTIHQWPATLVQPVGSPLSLECTVEGTSNPNLYWYRQAAGRGLQLLFYSVGIGQISSEVPQNLSASRPQDRQFILSSKKLLLSDSGFYLCAWSPPAGFGGELFFGEGSRLTVL.